The 19 T cell receptor beta chains reported below all come from one sample, sequenced in a study of T cell responses to AZD1222 COVID-19 vaccine. Clones were read by immunoSEQ multiplex PCR, and TCRdb kept only the in-frame ones, dropping some. The sample has approximately 130,000 clones, over 90% seen once; the top ten hold around 0.91%. This material consisted of peripheral blood, taken on day 0 of AZD1222 vaccination. Source of these receptors: an adult in good health.

The table lists this clone with a count of one. The chain joins TRBV2 to TRBJ1-2; 7 nucleotides agree with TRBD1. This CDR3 spans 16 amino acids. J gave up 8 bases and V 4 bases, and 16 bases lay outside the gene matches. The germline V gene has CDR1 SNHLY and CDR2 FYNNEI. The CDR3 DNA follows: TGTGCCAGCAGTGGGAACCGGGACAGAAGGAATTCGGGCTACACCTTC. Encoded protein: CASSGNRDRRNSGYTF. Filled out from reference TRBV2 and TRBJ1-2, the complete variable domain reads EPEVTQTPSHQVTQMGQEVILRCVPISNHLYFYWYRQILGQKVEFLVSFYNNEISEKSEIFDDQFSVERPDGSNFTLKIRSTKLEDSAMYFCASSGNRDRRNSGYTFGSGTRLTVV.

In its sample, this clone was seen once. The V and J genes are TRBV19 and TRBJ1-1; D uncertain. The CDR3 extends over 13 amino acids. Trimming left V 1 base short and J 8 bases short, with 11 bases between. Germline lookup yields CDR1 LNHDA and CDR2 SQIVND (reference sequence). CDR3 bases: TGTGCCAGTAGTATAGCGGACTGGAGGGAAGCTTTCTTT. It yields the protein CASSIADWREAFF.

The chain joins TRBV7-9 to TRBJ1-1; 7 bases map to TRBD1. The ends lost 5 bases at V and 4 bases at J; junction bases unmatched: 13. The CDR3 length is 16 residues. Germline CDR1 and CDR2: SEHNR and FQNEAQ (reference sequence). The CDR3 sequence: CASSLLGGRGSTEAFF. The CDR3 nucleotides read TGTGCCAGCAGCCTTCTTGGGGGCAGGGGGTCCACTGAAGCTTTCTTT.

CDR3 bases: TGTGCCAGCAGTGAATGGAAAGACTATGGCTACACCTTC. Residues: CASSEWKDYGYTF. The rearrangement joins TRBV25-1 to TRBJ1-2, with unresolved D. Trimming removed 1 base from V and 3 bases from J, with 6 bases in between. CDR3 length: 13 amino acids. Germline V gene lookup returns CDR1 MGHDK and CDR2 SYGVNS.

This chain joins TRBV14 and TRBJ1-2; 7 bases match TRBD1. V lost 5 bases and J lost 8; bases outside the gene matches: 20. The CDR3 totals 17 residues. Germline lookup yields CDR1 SGHDN and CDR2 FVKESK. CDR3 protein: CASSSQYGQAKEEGYTF. Written as DNA, the CDR3 is TGTGCCAGCAGCTCACAATACGGACAGGCCAAAGAAGAGGGCTACACCTTC.

J is TRBJ2-3 and V is TRBV29-1, with 9 nucleotides matching TRBD1. Unmatched junction bases numbered 12, after V lost 7 bases and J lost 4 bases. The CDR3 runs to 15 residues. Germline lookup yields CDR1 SQVTM and CDR2 ANQGSEA. The CDR3 sequence: CSARIMDRGADTQYF. The CDR3 region has the DNA TGCAGCGCCAGAATTATGGACAGGGGAGCAGATACGCAGTATTTT.

V gene TRBV3-1 (or the pseudogene TRBV3-2) combines with J gene TRBJ2-3; 9 bases align to TRBD2. Unmatched junction bases numbered 10, after V lost 0 bases and J lost 6 bases. CDR3 size: 17 residues. The germline V gene encodes CDR1 LGHDT and CDR2 YNNKEL (reference sequence). The CDR3 DNA is TGTGCCAGCAGCCAAGAAGTAGGGCTAGCGGGGACCGATACGCAGTATTTT. Its protein product is CASSQEVGLAGTDTQYF.

This chain links TRBV9 with TRBJ1-5, with TRBD1 identical over 7 bases. The length of the CDR3 is 15 residues. With 2 bases clipped from V and 5 bases from J, the junction kept 7 bases outside the gene matches. Germline values: CDR1 SGDLS, CDR2 YYNGEE. CDR3 protein: CASSVSTGVYQPQHF. For the CDR3, the DNA is TGTGCCAGCAGCGTGAGTACAGGGGTGTATCAGCCCCAGCATTTT. The whole variable domain, remainder taken from reference TRBV9 and TRBJ1-5, is DSGVTQTPKHLITATGQRVTLRCSPRSGDLSVYWYQQSLDQGLQFLIQYYNGEERAKGNILERFSAQQFPDLHSELNLSSLELGDSALYFCASSVSTGVYQPQHFGDGTRLSIL.

V and J are TRBV9 and TRBJ1-1; D is unclear. Trimming removed 1 base at V and 3 bases at J, with 13 bases between. The germline V gene has CDR1 SGDLS and CDR2 YYNGEE. The CDR3 length is 15 residues. The CDR3 loop reads CASSVRRVADTEAFF. The CDR3 nucleotides are TGTGCCAGCAGCGTAAGGCGGGTGGCCGACACTGAAGCTTTCTTT. The entire variable domain, with the rest obtained from reference TRBV9 and TRBJ1-1, is as follows: DSGVTQTPKHLITATGQRVTLRCSPRSGDLSVYWYQQSLDQGLQFLIQYYNGEERAKGNILERFSAQQFPDLHSELNLSSLELGDSALYFCASSVRRVADTEAFFGQGTRLTVV.

This chain links TRBV5-1 with TRBJ1-5, with D unresolved. CDR1 is SGHRS and CDR2 is YFSETQ in the germline V gene. The ends were cut back, 6 bases at V and 9 bases at J, with 22 bases in the middle. The CDR3 has 15 residues. CDR3 DNA sequence: TGCGCCAGCACCTCGATTACTGATGGGAGCAGGCCCCAGCATTTT. Protein: CASTSITDGSRPQHF.

The rearrangement links TRBV19 to TRBJ1-2, with 9 nucleotides matching TRBD1. Germline CDR1 is LNHDA and CDR2 is SQIVND (reference sequence). CDR3 length: 20 amino acids. Trimming removed 3 bases from V and 7 bases from J; junction bases left unmatched: 24. CDR3 in DNA: TGTGCCAGTAGTATTTCGGTTGCGGGCGTCAACAGGGGGCTGTCGTCTGGCTACACCTTC. Translating it yields CASSISVAGVNRGLSSGYTF.

The chain uses TRBV6-4 and TRBJ1-6, with 9 bases lining up with TRBD1. The CDR3 totals 21 residues. CDR1 is MRHNA, CDR2 SNTAGT, per germline. The V gene end was trimmed by 0 bases and the J gene end by 0 bases; junction bases not matched to a gene: 12. CDR3 in amino acids: CASSDSLPGQGPSSYNSPLHF. The CDR3 bases are TGTGCCAGCAGTGACTCTCTACCGGGACAGGGCCCCAGCTCCTATAATTCACCCCTCCACTTT.

The chain couples TRBV6-6 to TRBJ1-5; D gene uncertain. V was shortened by 6 bases and J by 7 bases, with 13 bases between the two germline ends. Germline assignment: CDR1 MNHNY and CDR2 SVGAGI (reference sequence). This CDR3 is 13 amino acids long. The CDR3 loop reads CASRFTLDQPQHF. CDR3 nucleotide sequence: TGTGCCAGCAGATTTACTCTCGACCAGCCCCAGCATTTT.

This rearrangement joins TRBV19 to TRBJ1-3; TRBD1 aligns across 7 bases. V shed 5 bases, J shed 0 bases, and the junction held 7 bases outside the gene matches. Germline V gene data show CDR1 as LNHDA and CDR2 as SQIVND (reference sequence). The CDR3 is made up of 16 amino acids. CDR3 coding DNA: TGTGCCAGTAGTGGACGGGACAGAAGCTCTGGAAACACCATATATTTT. It encodes CASSGRDRSSGNTIYF.

V usage is TRBV3-1 (or the pseudogene TRBV3-2) and J usage is TRBJ2-3, with 13 positions matching TRBD2. V was pared by 4 bases and J by 6 bases, with 7 bases of the junction left unmatched. CDR1 LGHDT and CDR2 YNNKEL come from the germline V gene (reference sequence). This CDR3 region has 16 residues. Here the CDR3 DNA reads TGTGCCAGCAGCCCCGGACTAGCGGGGGCTCAGGATACGCAGTATTTT. It specifies CASSPGLAGAQDTQYF.

The gene calls are TRBV23-1 and TRBJ1-1; D gene unclear. TRBV23-1 has ORF status, its function being uncertain. V lost 6 bases, J lost 4 bases, and 15 bases lay in between. The CDR3 covers 14 residues. The CDR3 DNA is TGCGCCAGCAGAGTACCCCCGAGAACCACTGAAGCTTTCTTT. The encoded protein is CASRVPPRTTEAFF.

The rearrangement uses TRBV7-8 and TRBJ2-7; TRBD1 matches at 11 bases. The CDR3 has 14 residues. Trimming at V came to 2 bases and at J to 9 bases, leaving 6 bases not matched to a gene. Germline V lookup: CDR1 SGHVS, CDR2 FQNEAQ. The CDR3 DNA is TGTGCCAGCAGCTTACAGGGACAGGGGGTCCGGCAGTACTTC. Encoded protein: CASSLQGQGVRQYF.

V gene TRBV5-1 combines with J gene TRBJ2-7, with D perhaps given as TRBD1 or TRBD2 (5 bases each). The ends were cut back, 2 bases at V and 1 base at J, with 10 bases in the middle. The germline gives CDR1 SGHRS, CDR2 YFSETQ. The CDR3 totals 14 residues. The CDR3 nucleotides are TGCGCCAGCAGCTTCCGGGACCCATCCTACGAGCAGTACTTC. This encodes CASSFRDPSYEQYF.

This clone was counted once. V is TRBV2 and J is TRBJ2-7; TRBD2 matches at 15 bases. The CDR3 length is 18 residues. From germline, CDR1 is SNHLY and CDR2 FYNNEI. V lost 10 bases, J lost 0 bases, and 13 bases stayed unmatched. The CDR3: CAIKTPGTSGGSSYEQYF. CDR3 DNA sequence: TGTGCCATAAAGACCCCCGGGACTAGCGGGGGGAGCTCCTACGAGCAGTACTTC.